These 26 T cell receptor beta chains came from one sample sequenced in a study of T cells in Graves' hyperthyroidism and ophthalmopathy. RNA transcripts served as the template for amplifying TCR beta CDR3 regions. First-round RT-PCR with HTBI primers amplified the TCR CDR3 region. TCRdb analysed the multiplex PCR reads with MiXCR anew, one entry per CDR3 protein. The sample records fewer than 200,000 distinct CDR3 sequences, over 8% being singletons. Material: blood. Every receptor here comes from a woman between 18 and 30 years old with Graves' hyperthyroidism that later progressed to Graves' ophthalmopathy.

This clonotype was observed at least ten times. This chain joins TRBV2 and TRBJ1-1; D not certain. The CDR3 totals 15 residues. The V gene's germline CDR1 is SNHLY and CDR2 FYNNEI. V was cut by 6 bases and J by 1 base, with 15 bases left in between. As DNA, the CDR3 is TGTGCCAGCAGGGTGGACGCGGGAGGGAACACTGAAGCTTTCTTT. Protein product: CASRVDAGGNTEAFF.

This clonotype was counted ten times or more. CDR3 protein: CASSQVGTGLYGYTF. CDR3 in DNA: TGTGCCAGCAGCCAAGTAGGGACAGGTCTCTATGGCTACACCTTC. The V and J genes are TRBV14 and TRBJ1-2; 8 bases are a match to TRBD1. The CDR3 is 15 amino acids. Germline V gene sequence: CDR1 SGHDN, CDR2 FVKESK. The V and J ends lost 1 base and 4 bases, in that order; junction bases with no gene match: 5.

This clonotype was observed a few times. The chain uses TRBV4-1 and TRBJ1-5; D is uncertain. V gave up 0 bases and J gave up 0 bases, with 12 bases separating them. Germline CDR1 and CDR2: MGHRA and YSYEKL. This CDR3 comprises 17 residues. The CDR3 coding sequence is TGCGCCAGCAGCCAAGAAGGAGTCGCCGGTAGCAATCAGCCCCAGCATTTT. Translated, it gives CASSQEGVAGSNQPQHF.

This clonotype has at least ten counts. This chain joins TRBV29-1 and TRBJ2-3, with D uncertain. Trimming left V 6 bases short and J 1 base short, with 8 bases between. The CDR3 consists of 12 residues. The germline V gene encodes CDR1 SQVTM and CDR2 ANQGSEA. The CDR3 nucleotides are TGCAGCGTCAGCAGGCGCACAGATACGCAGTATTTT. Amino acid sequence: CSVSRRTDTQYF.

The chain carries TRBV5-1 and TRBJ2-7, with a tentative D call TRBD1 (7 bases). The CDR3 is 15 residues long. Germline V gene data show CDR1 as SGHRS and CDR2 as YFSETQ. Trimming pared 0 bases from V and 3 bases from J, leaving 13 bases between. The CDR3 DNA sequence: TGCGCCAGCAGCTTGGAGGCAGGGGGGTTCTACGAGCAGTACTTC. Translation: CASSLEAGGFYEQYF.

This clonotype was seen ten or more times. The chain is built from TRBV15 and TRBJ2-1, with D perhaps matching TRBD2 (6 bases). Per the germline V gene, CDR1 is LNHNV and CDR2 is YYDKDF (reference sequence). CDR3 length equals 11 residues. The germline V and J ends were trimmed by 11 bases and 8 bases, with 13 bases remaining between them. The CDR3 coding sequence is TGTGCCTCGGGTGGAGGGGATGAGCAGTTCTTC. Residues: CASGGGDEQFF. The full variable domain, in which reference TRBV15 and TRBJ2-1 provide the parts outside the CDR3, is DAMVIQNPRYQVTQFGKPVTLSCSQTLNHNVMYWYQQKSSQAPKLLFHYYDKDFNNEADTPDNFQSRRPNTSFCFLDIRSPGLGDTAMYLCASGGGDEQFFGPGTRLTVL.

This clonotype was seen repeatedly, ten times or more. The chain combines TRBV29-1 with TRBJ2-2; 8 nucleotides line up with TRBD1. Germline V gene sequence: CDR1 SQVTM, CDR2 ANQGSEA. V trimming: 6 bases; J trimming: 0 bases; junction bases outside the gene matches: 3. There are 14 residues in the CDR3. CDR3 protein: CSVPDRANTGELFF. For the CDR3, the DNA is TGCAGCGTGCCGGACAGGGCGAACACCGGGGAGCTGTTTTTT.

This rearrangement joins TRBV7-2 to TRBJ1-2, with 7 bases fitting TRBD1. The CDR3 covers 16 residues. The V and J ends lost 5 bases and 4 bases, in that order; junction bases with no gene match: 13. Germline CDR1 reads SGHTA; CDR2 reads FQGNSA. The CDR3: CASSTLTGVGAYGYTF. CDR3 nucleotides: TGTGCCAGCAGCACACTAACAGGGGTCGGAGCCTATGGCTACACCTTC.

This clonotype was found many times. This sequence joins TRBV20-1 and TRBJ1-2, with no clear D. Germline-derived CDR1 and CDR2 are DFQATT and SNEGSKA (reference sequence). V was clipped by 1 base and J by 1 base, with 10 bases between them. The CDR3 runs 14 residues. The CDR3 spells CSARAPSRNYGYTF. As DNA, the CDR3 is TGCAGTGCTAGAGCCCCCAGTCGTAACTATGGCTACACCTTC.

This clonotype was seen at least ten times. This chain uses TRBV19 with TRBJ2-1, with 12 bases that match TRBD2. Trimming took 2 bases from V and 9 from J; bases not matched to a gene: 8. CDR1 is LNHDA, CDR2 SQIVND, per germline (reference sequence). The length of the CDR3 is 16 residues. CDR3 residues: CASSILAGGPSSEQFF. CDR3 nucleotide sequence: TGTGCCAGTAGTATACTAGCGGGAGGGCCCTCAAGTGAGCAGTTCTTC.

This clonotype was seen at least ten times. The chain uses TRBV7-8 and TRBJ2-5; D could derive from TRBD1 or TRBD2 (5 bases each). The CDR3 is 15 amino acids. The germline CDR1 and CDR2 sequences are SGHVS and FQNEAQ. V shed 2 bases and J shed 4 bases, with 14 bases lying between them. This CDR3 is CASSLRRGPRETQYF. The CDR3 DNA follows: TGTGCCAGCAGCTTACGTAGGGGACCTAGAGAGACCCAGTACTTC.

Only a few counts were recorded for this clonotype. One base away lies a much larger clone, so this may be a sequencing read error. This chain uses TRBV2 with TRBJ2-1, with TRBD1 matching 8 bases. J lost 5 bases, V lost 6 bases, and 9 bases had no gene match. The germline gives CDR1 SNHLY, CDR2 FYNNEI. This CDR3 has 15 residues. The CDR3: CASRGRGRGHNEQFF. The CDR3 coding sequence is TGTGCCAGCAGGGGCAGGGGGCGCGGGCACAATGAGCAGTTCTTC.

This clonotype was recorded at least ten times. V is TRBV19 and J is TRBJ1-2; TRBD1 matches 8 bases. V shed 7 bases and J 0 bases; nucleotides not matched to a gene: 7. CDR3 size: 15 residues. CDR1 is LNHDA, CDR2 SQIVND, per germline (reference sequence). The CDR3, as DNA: TGTGCCAGTACCGCTCTGGACAGGGCTAACTATGGCTACACCTTC. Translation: CASTALDRANYGYTF.

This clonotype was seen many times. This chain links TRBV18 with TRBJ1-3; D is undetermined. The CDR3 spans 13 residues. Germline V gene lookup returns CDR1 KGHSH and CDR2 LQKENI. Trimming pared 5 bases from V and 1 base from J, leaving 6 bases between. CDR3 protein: CASSRESGNTIYF. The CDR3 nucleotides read TGTGCCAGCTCAAGGGAGTCTGGAAACACCATATATTTT.

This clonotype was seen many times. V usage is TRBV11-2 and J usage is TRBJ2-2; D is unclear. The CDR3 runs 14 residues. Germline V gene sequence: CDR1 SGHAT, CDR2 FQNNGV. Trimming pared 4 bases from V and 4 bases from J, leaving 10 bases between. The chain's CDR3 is CASSSIERTGELFF. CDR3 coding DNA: TGTGCCAGCAGCTCAATAGAGCGCACCGGGGAGCTGTTTTTT.

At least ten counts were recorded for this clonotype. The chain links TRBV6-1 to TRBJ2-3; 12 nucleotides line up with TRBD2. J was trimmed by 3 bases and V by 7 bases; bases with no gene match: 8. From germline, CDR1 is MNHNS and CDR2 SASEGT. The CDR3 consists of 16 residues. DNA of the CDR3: TGTGCCAGCAACTTACTAGCGGGGGGAAGAACAGATACGCAGTATTTT. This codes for CASNLLAGGRTDTQYF.

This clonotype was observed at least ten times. This CDR3 reads CASSLSHWGSYNEQFF. In DNA, the CDR3 is TGTGCCAGCAGCCTATCACACTGGGGCTCCTACAATGAGCAGTTCTTC. The chain uses TRBV3-1 and TRBJ2-1; D is unresolved. Trimming removed 4 bases at V and 0 bases at J, with 13 bases between. CDR1 LGHDT and CDR2 YNNKEL come from the germline V gene (reference sequence). The CDR3 sequence is 16 residues long.

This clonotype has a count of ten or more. CDR3 nucleotide sequence: TGTGCCTGGCGTTTGCAGTATAATTCACCCCTCCACTTT. Translated: CAWRLQYNSPLHF. This chain joins TRBV30 and TRBJ1-6, with D unresolved. This CDR3 is built from 13 residues. V lost 5 bases and J 4 bases, leaving 9 bases between the germline ends. Germline V gene lookup returns CDR1 GTSNPN and CDR2 SVGIG (reference sequence).

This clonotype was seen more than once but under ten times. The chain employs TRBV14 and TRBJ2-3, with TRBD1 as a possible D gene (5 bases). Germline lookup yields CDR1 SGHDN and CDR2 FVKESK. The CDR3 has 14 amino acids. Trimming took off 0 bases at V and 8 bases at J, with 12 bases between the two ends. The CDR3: CASSQDQGRPTQYF. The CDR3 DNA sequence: TGTGCCAGCAGCCAAGATCAGGGCCGACCTACGCAGTATTTT.

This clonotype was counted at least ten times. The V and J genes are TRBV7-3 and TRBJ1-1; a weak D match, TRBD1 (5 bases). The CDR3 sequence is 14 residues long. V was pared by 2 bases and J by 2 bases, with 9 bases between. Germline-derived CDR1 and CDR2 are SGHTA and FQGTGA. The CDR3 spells CASSLGDRNTEAFF. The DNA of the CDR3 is TGTGCCAGCAGCTTAGGAGACAGAAACACTGAAGCTTTCTTT.

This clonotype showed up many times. The CDR3 DNA reads as TGTGCCAGCAGCTTAGAGGGAGGGCTTCCACCTCGAGGGATCTACGAGCAGTACTTC. This codes for CASSLEGGLPPRGIYEQYF. The chain carries TRBV7-8 and TRBJ2-7; TRBD2 aligns across 7 bases. Germline V gene data show CDR1 as SGHVS and CDR2 as FQNEAQ. V dropped 1 base and J dropped 3; count of bases not matched to a gene: 18. This CDR3 region has 19 residues. The full variable domain, in which reference TRBV7-8 and TRBJ2-7 provide the parts outside the CDR3, is GAGVSQSPRYKVAKRGQDVALRCDPISGHVSLFWYQQALGQGPEFLTYFQNEAQLDKSGLPSDRFFAERPEGSVSTLKIQRTQQEDSAVYLCASSLEGGLPPRGIYEQYFGPGTRLTVT.

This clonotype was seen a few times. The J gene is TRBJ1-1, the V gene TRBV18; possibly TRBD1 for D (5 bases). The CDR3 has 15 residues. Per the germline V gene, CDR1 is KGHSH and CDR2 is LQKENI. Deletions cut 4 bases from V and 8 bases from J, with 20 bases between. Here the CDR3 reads CASSLSGTPSREAFF. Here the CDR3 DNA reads TGTGCCAGCTCACTTTCCGGGACTCCCTCGAGAGAAGCTTTCTTT.

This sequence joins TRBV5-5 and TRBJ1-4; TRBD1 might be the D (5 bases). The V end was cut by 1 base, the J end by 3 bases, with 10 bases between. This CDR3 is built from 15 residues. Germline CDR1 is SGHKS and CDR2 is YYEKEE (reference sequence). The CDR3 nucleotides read TGTGCCAGCAGCTTGAATAGGGGACCTAATGAAAAACTGTTTTTT. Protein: CASSLNRGPNEKLFF.

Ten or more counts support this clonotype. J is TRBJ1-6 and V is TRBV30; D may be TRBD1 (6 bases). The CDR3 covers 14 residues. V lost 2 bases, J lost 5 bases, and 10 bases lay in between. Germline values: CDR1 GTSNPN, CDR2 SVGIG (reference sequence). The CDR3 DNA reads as TGTGCCTGGAGTACAGGGAGTGATAATTCACCCCTCCACTTT. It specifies CAWSTGSDNSPLHF.

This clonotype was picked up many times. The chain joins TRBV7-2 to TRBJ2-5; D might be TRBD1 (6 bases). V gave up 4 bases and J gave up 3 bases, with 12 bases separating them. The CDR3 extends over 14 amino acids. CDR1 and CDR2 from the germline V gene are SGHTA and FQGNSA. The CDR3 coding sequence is TGTGCCAGCAGCTATGACAGGTTCGAAGAGACCCAGTACTTC. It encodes CASSYDRFEETQYF.

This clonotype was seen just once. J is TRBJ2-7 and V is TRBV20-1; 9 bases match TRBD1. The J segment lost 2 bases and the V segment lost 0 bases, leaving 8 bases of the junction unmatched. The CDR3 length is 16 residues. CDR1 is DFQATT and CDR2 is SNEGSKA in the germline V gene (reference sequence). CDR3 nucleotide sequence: TGCAGTGCTAGAGATCTCGGGGGGACAGGGACCTACGAGCAGTACTTC. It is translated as CSARDLGGTGTYEQYF.